This T cell receptor beta chain was profiled in a study of T cells after somatic rescue of genetic block. Sequenced by immunoSEQ multiplex PCR; TCRdb stores in-frame clones only, minus some. The table lists tens of thousands of clones, over 80% of them singletons. Germline CDR1 is MNHEY and CDR2 is SMNVEV (reference sequence). The CDR3 covers 15 residues. V shed 5 bases, J shed 3 bases, and the junction held 1 base outside the gene matches. Material: peripheral blood mononuclear cells (PBMCs). The chain has TRBV27 and TRBJ2-3, with 14 bases identical to TRBD2. The receptor was derived from a woman aged 18-30 years. In nucleotides, the CDR3 is TGTGCCAGCAGTAGACTAGCGGGAGGGACAGATACGCAGTATTTT. It codes for CASSRLAGGTDTQYF.